These T cell receptor beta chains were read from a single sample in a study of chemoradiotherapy in HPV16-positive cancers. This table comes from immunoSEQ multiplex PCR, and its TCRdb copy is limited to in-frame clones, with some not included. This table has about 15,000 clones, roughly 88% appearing once. Material: blood, obtained from a patient who underwent chemoradiotherapy. The receptors originated from a human donor with HPV-associated anogenital cancer. Each CDR3 is given with its conserved first and last residue. A D gene is named only where the DNA matches it firmly. Clone size is stated in some rows and not others, as once, few, many or a class when expanded.

v_gene,j_gene,abundance,d_gene,CDR3nt,CDR3aa
TRBV30,TRBJ1-1,NA,NA,TGTGCCTGGAGTGCGGTGGCGAACACTGAAGCTTTCTTT,CAWSAVANTEAFF
TRBV5-4,TRBJ2-1,NA,NA,TGTGCCATCAGTCCACCGGGGCACAACAATGAGCAGTTCTTC,CAISPPGHNNEQFF
TRBV11-2,TRBJ1-3,NA,TRBD1,TGTGCCAGCAGCAGGGACAGGTCCTCTGGAAACACCATATATTTT,CASSRDRSSGNTIYF
TRBV27,TRBJ1-6,NA,NA,TGTGCCAGCAGACCCGCCTTGGGGTCGAATTCACCCCTCCACTTT,CASRPALGSNSPLHF
TRBV9,TRBJ2-1,once,TRBD2,TGTGCCAGCAGCCCCCCCCGGAAAGCGGGGGACTCCTACAATGAGCAGTTCTTC,CASSPPRKAGDSYNEQFF
TRBV5-1,TRBJ2-4,NA,NA,TGCGCCAGCAGCTCGACAGCAGATTTAGCCAAAAACATTCAGTACTTC,CASSSTADLAKNIQYF
TRBV5-4,TRBJ2-7,NA,NA,TGTGCCAGCAGCCGAACAGGGGCCGGGAGCGAGCAGTACTTC,CASSRTGAGSEQYF
TRBV11-1,TRBJ2-7,NA,NA,TGTGCCAGCAGCTCGGGGACGGCCTACGAGCAGTACTTC,CASSSGTAYEQYF
TRBV19,TRBJ1-3,NA,NA,TGTGCCAGCTCCCACGCTGGAAACACCATATATTTT,CASSHAGNTIYF
TRBV6-1,TRBJ2-5,NA,NA,TGTGCCAGCAGCGAACCCGACTTGCGGGGGCCTGTGGAGACCCAGTACTTC,CASSEPDLRGPVETQYF
TRBV7-3,TRBJ2-7,NA,NA,TGTGCCAGCAGCTCTGGGACGGTGGGCGAGCAGTACTTC,CASSSGTVGEQYF
TRBV5-1,TRBJ1-5,NA,NA,TGCGCCAGCAGCTTGGCGCAGGAAGGGAAAAAGCAGCCCCAGCATTTT,CASSLAQEGKKQPQHF
TRBV9,TRBJ2-2,NA,TRBD1,TGTGCCAGCAGCGTTATGGGACAGGGTGGCACCGGGGAGCTGTTTTTT,CASSVMGQGGTGELFF
TRBV27,TRBJ2-3,NA,NA,TGTGCCAGCAGTTTATACGCAAGGTGGAGGGGGGGATCCCCAGATACGCAGTATTTT,CASSLYARWRGGSPDTQYF
TRBV6-1,TRBJ2-1,NA,TRBD1,TGTGCCAGTTCGGGACAGCTATACAATGAGCAGTTCTTC,CASSGQLYNEQFF
TRBV15,TRBJ2-7,NA,NA,TGTGCCACCAGCAAGCAGGCGGGATACGAGCAGTACTTC,CATSKQAGYEQYF
TRBV5-6,TRBJ2-1,NA,NA,TGTGCCAGCAGCTTGGCCTACTCCCGGGAAGACAATGAGCAGTTCTTC,CASSLAYSREDNEQFF
TRBV4-2,TRBJ1-6,once,NA,TGTGCCAGCCAGGATAAGAGCTCCTATAATTCACCCCTCCACTTT,CASQDKSSYNSPLHF
TRBV7-2,TRBJ1-6,NA,NA,TGTGCCAGCAGCTTCGTGGGTCTCTATAATTCACCCCTCCACTTT,CASSFVGLYNSPLHF
TRBV5-6,TRBJ2-5,NA,TRBD1,TGTGCCAGCAGCTTGGTAGACAGGGCACGGGAGACCCAGTACTTC,CASSLVDRARETQYF
TRBV27,TRBJ1-2,NA,TRBD1,TGTGCCAGCAGTCCCCGGGACAGAGTCGTCTATGGCTACACCTTC,CASSPRDRVVYGYTF
TRBV6-5,TRBJ2-7,once,NA,TGTGCCAGCAGTTACTCTGGGGTTTCCTACGAGCAGTACTTC,CASSYSGVSYEQYF
TRBV18,TRBJ2-1,NA,NA,TGTGCCAGCTCACGATCCGGGGGTGGGGACAATGAGCAGTTCTTC,CASSRSGGGDNEQFF
TRBV19,TRBJ1-1,few,NA,TGTGCCAGTAGACAGTTCAGACAGAACACTGAAGCTTTCTTT,CASRQFRQNTEAFF
TRBV19,TRBJ1-3,NA,TRBD1,TGTGCCAGCCAATCAGGGAGGGGGCGCGTTTGGAGCTCTGGAAACACCATATATTTT,CASQSGRGRVWSSGNTIYF
TRBV6-4,TRBJ2-3,NA,NA,TGTGCCAGCAGTGACGGGGGGGCCCCAGATACGCAGTATTTT,CASSDGGAPDTQYF
TRBV10-3,TRBJ2-7,once,NA,TGTGCCATCAGTGAGGAAGACAGCTCCTACGAGCAGTACTTC,CAISEEDSSYEQYF
TRBV11-2,TRBJ2-7,NA,NA,TGTGCCAGCAGCAGCGGTCCCTTAGGCTACGAGCAGTACTTC,CASSSGPLGYEQYF
TRBV5-4,TRBJ2-3,once,NA,TGTGCCAGCACCACCGCGTTAAGGGGCACAGATACGCAGTATTTT,CASTTALRGTDTQYF
TRBV4-1,TRBJ2-5,NA,TRBD2,TGCGCCAGCAGCCTCAGGACTAGCGGGTACCAAGAGACCCAGTACTTC,CASSLRTSGYQETQYF
TRBV9,TRBJ2-2,NA,NA,TGTGCCAGCAGCGTATCGTGGGGCGGGGAGCTGTTTTTT,CASSVSWGGELFF
TRBV21-1,TRBJ1-3,NA,NA,TGTGCCAGCAGCATAGGCCCGAGCTCTGGAAACACCATATATTTT,CASSIGPSSGNTIYF
TRBV10-1,TRBJ1-2,NA,NA,TGCGCCAGCAGTGATCGGGTGCACCTAAGCGGTGGCTACACCTTC,CASSDRVHLSGGYTF
TRBV4-2,TRBJ1-2,NA,NA,TGTGCCAGCAGCCAAGATAAATGGGCTAACTATGGCTACACCTTC,CASSQDKWANYGYTF
TRBV2,TRBJ1-6,few,NA,TGTGCCAGCAGTAATGAGGGAAATTCACCCCTCCACTTT,CASSNEGNSPLHF
TRBV11-2,TRBJ2-5,NA,NA,TGTGCCAGCAGCTTGGACAGAACCCAAGAGACCCAGTACTTC,CASSLDRTQETQYF
TRBV7-9,TRBJ2-4,NA,TRBD2,TGTGCCAGCAGCACGAATCTCCCCGCACTAGCGGGGCTCTTGTACATTCAGTACTTC,CASSTNLPALAGLLYIQYF
TRBV6-4,TRBJ2-2,NA,TRBD2,TGTGCCAGCAACCCTAGCGGGGAGAACACCGGGGAGCTGTTTTTT,CASNPSGENTGELFF
TRBV2,TRBJ2-5,NA,NA,TGTGCCAGCAGCTCTCAACGCCCGGGGGAGACCCAGTACTTC,CASSSQRPGETQYF
TRBV21-1,TRBJ2-4,NA,NA,TGTGCCAGCAGCAAAGGGAGGAGCCAGGGGATAAGGAAAAACATTCAGTACTTC,CASSKGRSQGIRKNIQYF
TRBV4-2,TRBJ1-2,NA,TRBD1,TGTGCCAGCAGCCGAGGGACAGGGGCAGACTATGGCTACACCTTC,CASSRGTGADYGYTF
TRBV5-1,TRBJ2-5,NA,TRBD1,TGCGCCAGCAGCTTTATGGGGTATCAGACAGGGGGCTTACCAGAAAAAGAGACCCAGTACTTC,CASSFMGYQTGGLPEKETQYF
TRBV10-3,TRBJ2-7,once,TRBD1,TGTGCCATCAATAAGGGACAGGGTTACGAGCAGTACTTC,CAINKGQGYEQYF
TRBV7-2,TRBJ1-5,NA,NA,TGTGCCAGCAGCTTAGGATTGGGGCAGCCCCAGCATTTT,CASSLGLGQPQHF
TRBV7-2,TRBJ2-7,NA,TRBD1,TGTGCCAGCAGCTTAGACGGACAGGCAACCCGCGAGCAGTACTTC,CASSLDGQATREQYF
TRBV14,TRBJ2-4,NA,NA,TGTGCCAGCAGCCAAGATGAAATGGCCTTAGGACCGGGACGACAGTACTTC,CASSQDEMALGPGRQYF
TRBV27,TRBJ1-4,NA,TRBD1,TGTGCCAGCAGAAAGACAGGGGTTGAAAAACTGTTTTTT,CASRKTGVEKLFF
TRBV15,TRBJ1-1,once,NA,TGTGCCACCAGCAGAAGAGGGACGGGGAACACTGAAGCTTTCTTT,CATSRRGTGNTEAFF
TRBV27,TRBJ1-1,NA,NA,TGTGCCAGCAGTTCCTTCGGTGAGCAAGAAGCTTTCTTT,CASSSFGEQEAFF
TRBV2,TRBJ2-7,NA,NA,TGTGCCAGCAGTGAACCCTACGAGCAGTACTTC,CASSEPYEQYF
TRBV9,TRBJ1-4,NA,TRBD1,TGTGCCAGCAGCGTAGAAGGACGGGGACAGGGTAATGAAAAACTGTTTTTT,CASSVEGRGQGNEKLFF
TRBV23-1,TRBJ1-1,NA,NA,TGCGCCAGCAGTCACCCTAAATCGCCAGCCCTGAACACTGAAGCTTTCTTT,CASSHPKSPALNTEAFF
TRBV11-3,TRBJ2-2,NA,TRBD2,TGTGCCAGCGGCCTTCTAGCGGCGAACACCGGGGAGCTGTTTTTT,CASGLLAANTGELFF
TRBV6-5,TRBJ1-2,NA,NA,TGTGCCAGCAGTTACTCCCTGGGGGATAGCTACACCTTC,CASSYSLGDSYTF
TRBV30,TRBJ1-4,NA,NA,TGTGCCTGGAGCGGAGACTACACTAATGAAAAACTGTTTTTT,CAWSGDYTNEKLFF
TRBV27,TRBJ1-1,NA,TRBD1,TGTGCCAGCAGTAACCAGGGGGCGCCGGTCACTGAAGCTTTCTTT,CASSNQGAPVTEAFF
TRBV9,TRBJ2-6,NA,NA,TGTGCCAGCAGCGTAGGCCAGACCTCTGGGGCCAACGTCCTGACTTTC,CASSVGQTSGANVLTF
TRBV2,TRBJ2-2,NA,TRBD2,TGTGCCAGCAGTGAAGCTAGCGGGGGGCCGACGAACACCGGGGAGCTGTTTTTT,CASSEASGGPTNTGELFF
TRBV9,TRBJ1-1,NA,TRBD1,TGTGCCAGCAGCGTAGGGGACAGGGGCGGCACTGAAGCTTTCTTT,CASSVGDRGGTEAFF
TRBV9,TRBJ2-2,once,NA,TGTGCCAGCAGCGTAGATAACACCGGGGAGCTGTTTTTT,CASSVDNTGELFF